This is a list of T cell receptor beta chains from one sample in a study of blood T cell repertoires in COVID-19. Using immunoSEQ multiplex PCR, the repertoire was profiled, and TCRdb retains in-frame clones only, with some absent. This sample has approximately 460,000 clones; approximately 92% occur once, and the top ten carry approximately 0.9%. The sample consisted of peripheral blood. Every receptor here comes from a man aged 18 to 35 with COVID-19, enrolled during active disease. The CDR3 runs from the conserved cysteine through the conserved F or W. D genes are given only for firm matches. For some rows the clone size is stated as once, few or many, or as a class when expanded; others skip it.

>NA|NA|TRBV5-1|TRBJ2-2
CASITSWREGTGELFF
TGCGCCAGCATCACGAGCTGGCGAGAGGGCACCGGGGAGCTGTTTTTT
>NA|NA|TRBV20-1|TRBJ2-7
CSASRQGVSYEQYF
TGCAGTGCTAGTCGTCAGGGCGTCTCCTACGAGCAGTACTTC
>few|TRBD2|TRBV19|TRBJ2-7
CASNQGTSGTYEQYF
TGTGCCAGTAATCAAGGGACTAGCGGAACCTACGAGCAGTACTTC
>NA|TRBD1|TRBV2|TRBJ2-7
CASKGTGSSYEQYF
TGTGCCAGCAAGGGGACAGGGAGCTCCTACGAGCAGTACTTC
>NA|NA|TRBV6-2/TRBV6-3|TRBJ2-5
CASSLSGINQETQYF
TGTGCCAGCAGTTTGAGCGGAATAAACCAAGAGACCCAGTACTTC
>few|NA|TRBV28|TRBJ1-2
CASRDSNYGYTF
TGTGCCAGCAGAGACAGTAACTATGGCTACACCTTC
>once|NA|TRBV2|TRBJ1-2
CASRDRFLTAHGYTF
TGTGCCAGCAGAGACAGGTTTCTCACCGCCCACGGCTACACCTTC
>NA|NA|TRBV5-4|TRBJ2-1
CASSLGAGLAYNEQFF
TGTGCCAGCAGCTTGGGGGCAGGGCTAGCCTACAATGAGCAGTTCTTC
>NA|NA|TRBV25-1|TRBJ1-1
CASSAGTNTEAFF
TGTGCCAGCAGTGCAGGAACTAACACTGAAGCTTTCTTT
>NA|NA|TRBV4-2|TRBJ2-7
CASSQWENYEQYF
TGTGCCAGCAGCCAATGGGAGAACTACGAGCAGTACTTC